This T cell receptor (beta chain) was recorded in a study of blood T cell repertoires in COVID-19. Profiling relied on immunoSEQ multiplex PCR, and the TCRdb table lists in-frame clones only, not all of them. The data contain roughly 260,000 clones, approximately 83% of them singletons. This CDR3 is built from 17 residues. Germline trimming cut 6 bases from V and 1 base from J; bases unmatched to any gene: 11. Germline values: CDR1 MDHEN, CDR2 SYDVKM. This chain uses TRBV28 with TRBJ1-3, with 8 positions matching TRBD1. This TCR came from a middle-aged woman who had been exposed to COVID-19. Sequenced input: PBMCs or T cells enriched from blood (not recorded which). CDR3 amino acids: CASRGTGTLTSGNTIYF. CDR3 coding DNA: TGTGCCAGCAGGGGGACAGGTACTCTGACATCTGGAAACACCATATATTTT.